This T cell receptor beta chain was found in a study of early T cells in non-severe SARS-CoV-2 infection. Study overall: Unsorted whole blood bulk RNA was sequenced, with unpaired chains. Study-wide results and caveats: Matching against VDJdb likely underestimated virus-specific expansions, favoring anti-spike CD8.

The sample holds many counts of this clonotype. Its antigen is not identified. This CDR3 is built from 12 residues. CDR1 LGHDT and CDR2 YNNKEL come from the germline V gene (reference sequence). Trimming shortened V by 4 bases and J by 8 bases, and 9 bases separated the two germline ends. Unique molecular identifiers were affixed to single, distinct cDNA molecules. TCRdb passed the 5' RACE reads through MiXCR, listing each CDR3 protein once. The sample has about 50,000 distinct CDR3 sequences, about 14% seen once. The starting material was whole blood, obtained at baseline. The V gene is TRBV3-1, the J gene TRBJ2-1, with D hard to call. The sequence was obtained from an adult who was a healthcare worker with PCR-confirmed SARS-CoV-2 infection or an uninfected control (not recorded which). DNA for the CDR3: TGTGCCAGCAGCCCAACTGGGGATGAGCAGTTCTTC. Translated: CASSPTGDEQFF.